A single sample is the source of the 30 T cell receptor beta chains below, sequenced in a study of Tregs in tolerant kidney transplant recipients. Sequencing used immunoSEQ multiplex PCR; TCRdb keeps in-frame clones, though not all of them. Its table records around 32,000 clones. The nonmyeloablative bone marrow transplants came from related graft donors, with transient mixed chimerism. Sequencing was performed on CD4+ T cells from blood (PBMCs), taken 24 months after the transplant. These receptors were taken from a human patient who received a combined kidney and bone marrow transplant. The graft donor may be the source of some T cells.

A note on this clone: Coverage ceases 3 residues before the CDR3 finishes, and the germline J gene fills in the end. The chain carries TRBV5-4 and TRBJ2-7; D possibly matches TRBD1 or TRBD2 (6 bases each). Per germline, CDR1 SGHNT and CDR2 YYREEE (reference sequence). Trimming took off 4 bases at V and 6 bases at J, with 20 bases between the two ends. CDR3 length: 15 amino acids. The CDR3 sequence: CASSPTTGGGGEQYF. The CDR3 bases that were read are TGTGCCAGCAGCCCAACGACAGGAGGGGGAGGCGAG.

With regard to this clone: The read stops 3 residues short of the end of the CDR3; the missing end is completed from the germline J gene. The V call is TRBV5-4, the J call TRBJ1-2; TRBD1 agrees at 7 bases. This CDR3 has 12 residues. Per the germline V gene, CDR1 is SGHNT and CDR2 is YYREEE (reference sequence). The part of the CDR3 DNA that was read is TGTGCCAGCAGCCGCACAGGGGTCGGC. Protein: CASSRTGVG. The full CDR3 protein is CASSRTGVGYTF.

On this clone: The read finishes 3 residues shy of the CDR3 end, and the germline J gene is used to complete it. V usage is TRBV5-1 and J usage is TRBJ1-4; D not certain. The CDR3 is made up of 14 amino acids. The germline V gene has CDR1 SGHRS and CDR2 YFSETQ. V lost 0 bases to trimming and J lost 5 bases, with 8 bases between them. This chain's CDR3 is CASSLVPGNEKLFF. The sequenced part of the CDR3 DNA is TGCGCCAGCAGCTTGGTTCCGGGGAATGAAAAA.

Details on this clone: With the read ending 3 residues before the CDR3 end, the germline J gene is used to fill in that end. The chain is built from TRBV7-3 and TRBJ2-1; 11 nucleotides line up with TRBD2. CDR1 is SGHTA, CDR2 FQGTGA, per germline. The ends lost 1 base at V and 6 bases at J; junction bases unmatched: 11. The CDR3 runs 18 residues. The part of the CDR3 DNA that was read is TGTGCCAGCAGCTTAAGACCCCTACTAGCGGGAGTGGGCAATGAG. This gives the protein CASSLRPLLAGVGNE. The CDR3 in its entirety is CASSLRPLLAGVGNEQFF. Full variable domain (missing parts from reference TRBV7-3 and TRBJ2-1): GAGVSQTPSNKVTEKGKYVELRCDPISGHTALYWYRQSLGQGPEFLIYFQGTGAADDSGLPNDRFFAVRPEGSVSTLKIQRTERGDSAVYLCASSLRPLLAGVGNEQFFGPGTRLTVL.

Turning to this clone: The CDR3 goes on 3 residues after the read ends, and that part is filled in from the germline J gene. The chain joins TRBV20-1 to TRBJ2-3; D perhaps matches TRBD2 (6 bases). This CDR3 is 13 amino acids long. V lost 5 bases to trimming and J lost 1 base, with 10 bases between them. Germline V gene data show CDR1 as DFQATT and CDR2 as SNEGSKA (reference sequence). Incomplete CDR3 DNA: TGCAGTGCTCCATCGGGGGGCACAGATACG. It encodes CSAPSGGTDT. The CDR3 in its entirety is CSAPSGGTDTQYF.

Worth noting for this clone: With the read ending 3 residues before the CDR3 end, the germline J gene is used to fill in that end. V is TRBV19 and J is TRBJ1-1; D not resolved. V lost 4 bases and J 3 bases, leaving 18 bases between the germline ends. The CDR3 runs 16 residues. The germline gives CDR1 LNHDA, CDR2 SQIVND (reference sequence). The CDR3 bases that were read are TGTGCCAGTAGTAATGCCGTGAAGGGCCGGTACACTGAA. Translation: CASSNAVKGRYTE. Given in full, the CDR3 is CASSNAVKGRYTEAFF.

Comment on this clone: The read finishes 3 residues shy of the CDR3 end, and the germline J gene is used to complete it. The chain carries TRBV20-1 and TRBJ2-3; the match to TRBD2 covers 13 bases. Per the germline V gene, CDR1 is DFQATT and CDR2 is SNEGSKA (reference sequence). CDR3 length: 17 residues. Trimming removed 6 bases from V and 0 bases from J; junction bases left unmatched: 9. The sequenced CDR3 bases are TGCAGTGCCCCGACTAGCGGGAGGTGGGGTAGCACAGATACG. It specifies CSAPTSGRWGSTDT. The full CDR3 is CSAPTSGRWGSTDTQYF.

A note on this clone: The CDR3 end falls 3 residues outside the read, so it is completed with the germline J gene. The genes are TRBV28 and TRBJ2-7; TRBD1 might be the D (6 bases). V shed 6 bases and J shed 6 bases, with 21 bases lying between them. This CDR3 contains 15 residues. In germline, CDR1 is MDHEN, CDR2 SYDVKM. The CDR3 spells CASSNLQGRIVEQYF. CDR3 bases read: TGTGCCAGCAGCAACTTACAGGGAAGGATCGTCGAG.

For this clone: The read gets to within 3 residues of the CDR3 end, and the germline J gene fills in the rest. V usage is TRBV7-2 and J usage is TRBJ1-5, with D unclear. V was cut by 5 bases and J by 0 bases, with 11 bases left in between. Germline assignment: CDR1 SGHTA and CDR2 FQGNSA. The CDR3 is 15 amino acids. The CDR3 loop is CASSPRGDSNQPQHF. The part of the CDR3 DNA that was read is TGTGCCAGCAGCCCCCGCGGGGATAGCAATCAGCCC.

Turning to this clone: The read is 3 residues too short to cover the CDR3 end, so that end is filled in from the germline J gene. The J gene is TRBJ2-4, the V gene TRBV2; TRBD1 is a possible D gene (5 bases). The CDR3 is 10 residues long. The germline V gene has CDR1 SNHLY and CDR2 FYNNEI. The part of the CDR3 DNA that was read is TGTGCCAGCTCCGAAGGGGTT. This sequence encodes CASSEGV. The CDR3 in full is CASSEGVQYF.

A remark on this clone: The sequenced fragment ends 3 residues before the CDR3 boundary, so the rest is inferred from the germline J gene. The rearrangement joins TRBV30 to TRBJ1-2; 9 bases map to TRBD1. Germline V gene lookup returns CDR1 GTSNPN and CDR2 SVGIG (reference sequence). This CDR3 region has 15 residues. The part of the CDR3 DNA that was read is TGTGCCTGGACTAACCGGGGGACAGGGTTCCGGGGC. Translation: CAWTNRGTGFRG. The whole CDR3 protein is CAWTNRGTGFRGYTF. Based on the CDR3 plus reference TRBV30 and TRBJ1-2, the full variable domain is SQTIHQWPATLVQPVGSPLSLECTVEGTSNPNLYWYRQAAGRGLQLLFYSVGIGQISSEVPQNLSASRPQDRQFILSSKKLLLSDSGFYLCAWTNRGTGFRGYTFGSGTRLTVV.

About this clone: The sequence runs out 3 residues before the end of the CDR3; the remainder is reconstructed from the germline J gene. This chain connects TRBV11-2 to TRBJ2-2; TRBD1 matches at 9 bases. V trimming: 5 bases; J trimming: 4 bases; junction bases outside the gene matches: 5. Looked up from germline, CDR1 is SGHAT and CDR2 is FQNNGV. The CDR3 extends over 15 amino acids. CDR3 DNA, as far as it was read: TGTGCCAGCAGCCTCGGGACAGGGTCCACCGGGGAG. Its protein product is CASSLGTGSTGE. Given in full, the CDR3 is CASSLGTGSTGELFF.

The CDR3 loop is CASSIRPGTGDNEQFF. Partial CDR3 DNA: TGCGCCAGCAGCATTAGACCGGGGACGGGGGACAATGAG. The chain combines TRBV5-1 with TRBJ2-1; D possibly corresponds to TRBD2 (6 bases). Coverage ceases 3 residues before the CDR3 finishes, and the germline J gene fills in the end. In germline, CDR1 is SGHRS, CDR2 YFSETQ. The CDR3 extends over 16 amino acids. The V gene lost 4 bases and the J gene lost 5 bases, with 19 bases spanning the gap. The entire variable domain, with the rest obtained from reference TRBV5-1 and TRBJ2-1, is as follows: KAGVTQTPRYLIKTRGQQVTLSCSPISGHRSVSWYQQTPGQGLQFLFEYFSETQRNKGNFPGRFSGRQFSNSRSEMNVSTLELGDSALYLCASSIRPGTGDNEQFFGPGTRLTVL.

On this clone itself: The sequence runs out 3 residues before the end of the CDR3; the remainder is reconstructed from the germline J gene. The chain links TRBV19 to TRBJ1-4; 8 bases line up with TRBD1. V lost 6 bases to trimming and J lost 5 bases; unmatched junction nucleotides: 11. CDR1 is LNHDA, CDR2 SQIVND, per germline (reference sequence). The CDR3 runs 16 residues. The CDR3 bases that were read are TGTGCCAGTAGGAACAGGGGGGCTGAGGAAAATGAAAAA. This codes for CASRNRGAEENEK. The full CDR3 is CASRNRGAEENEKLFF.

Comment on this clone: The read ends 3 residues shy of where the CDR3 ends; the end is completed using the germline J gene. This CDR3 is also generated by other DNA sequences in the sample. The chain employs TRBV7-2 and TRBJ2-7; 12 positions agree with TRBD1. V lost 0 bases to trimming and J lost 4 bases; unmatched junction nucleotides: 4. CDR1 is SGHTA, CDR2 FQGNSA, per germline. The CDR3 contains 16 residues. The CDR3 loop is CASSLALGQGAYEQYF. The part of the CDR3 DNA that was read is TGTGCCAGCAGCTTAGCGTTGGGACAGGGGGCTTACGAG.

For this clone: One end of the junction varies from germline; a read error may be responsible. The CDR3 extends 3 residues past the end of the read, so its final part is completed from the germline J gene. The rearrangement uses TRBV4-2 and TRBJ2-2; possible D gene TRBD2, 5 bases. The CDR3 length is 16 residues. CDR1 and CDR2 from the germline V gene are LGHNA and YNFKEQ. The CDR3 DNA, read in part, is TGCGCCAGCAGCCAAGCCCTAGCTTTCTTTCCCGGGGAG. Its protein is CASSQALAFFPGE. In full, the CDR3 is CASSQALAFFPGELFF.

Concerning this clone itself: The CDR3 end falls 3 residues outside the read, so it is completed with the germline J gene. The chain employs TRBV6-2 or TRBV6-3 and TRBJ2-1; possible D gene TRBD2, 6 bases. V shed 2 bases and J shed 9 bases, with 14 bases lying between them. Germline-derived CDR1 and CDR2 are MNHEY and SVGEGT. CDR3 size: 14 residues. The CDR3 is CASSYRFVGGEQFF. The part of the CDR3 DNA that was read is TGTGCCAGCAGTTACCGATTCGTCGGGGGTGAG.

Note on this clone: Read coverage stops 3 residues before the CDR3 terminus; the germline J gene supplies the remainder. J is TRBJ1-2 and V is TRBV29-1; possibly TRBD1 for D (6 bases). The germline CDR1 and CDR2 sequences are SQVTM and ANQGSEA. This CDR3 contains 11 residues. The covered CDR3 bases are TGCAGCGCGAAATACAGGGTCGGC. Its protein product is CSAKYRVG. The entire CDR3 is CSAKYRVGYTF.

As concerns this clone: The read terminates 3 residues ahead of where the CDR3 ends, so the germline J gene completes it. V and J are TRBV10-2 and TRBJ2-5; D may correspond to TRBD1 or TRBD2 (6 bases each). Trimming stripped 3 bases from V and 5 bases from J, with 10 bases between. Per the germline V gene, CDR1 is WSHSY and CDR2 is SAAADI. The length of the CDR3 is 13 residues. The covered CDR3 bases are TGCGCCAGCAGTGATGGAGGGGGTGAGACC. This gives the protein CASSDGGGET. The CDR3 in full is CASSDGGGETQYF.

About this clone: The read terminates 3 residues ahead of where the CDR3 ends, so the germline J gene completes it. J is TRBJ2-2 and V is TRBV19, with 11 bases aligning to TRBD1. The trim removed 6 bases at V and 3 bases at J, leaving 3 bases unmatched. The germline V gene encodes CDR1 LNHDA and CDR2 SQIVND (reference sequence). This CDR3 spans 15 amino acids. The CDR3 bases that were read are TGTGCCAGTAGCCTGGACAGGGGGCACACCGGGGAG. Protein: CASSLDRGHTGE. The complete CDR3 protein is CASSLDRGHTGELFF.

Regarding this clone: The read is 3 residues too short to cover the CDR3 end, so that end is filled in from the germline J gene. This rearrangement joins TRBV2 to TRBJ2-2; D call uncertain. Trimming removed 6 bases from V and 1 base from J, with 9 bases in between. Germline V gene data show CDR1 as SNHLY and CDR2 as FYNNEI. The CDR3 is 14 amino acids. CDR3 DNA, as far as it was read: TGTGCCAGCAGGGCGGTTCTGAACACCGGGGAG. This encodes CASRAVLNTGE. The entire CDR3 sequence reads CASRAVLNTGELFF.

Comment on this clone: Read coverage stops 3 residues before the CDR3 terminus; the germline J gene supplies the remainder. The chain employs TRBV20-1 and TRBJ1-5, with D maybe TRBD1 (5 bases). The CDR3 is 14 amino acids. Germline CDR1 is DFQATT and CDR2 is SNEGSKA (reference sequence). The germline V and J ends were trimmed by 4 bases and 2 bases, with 12 bases remaining between them. Partial CDR3 DNA: TGCAGTGCTATCACAGGATATGGCAATCAGCCC. Amino acid sequence: CSAITGYGNQP. The whole CDR3 sequence reads CSAITGYGNQPQHF.

Notes on this clone: Read coverage stops 3 residues before the CDR3 terminus; the germline J gene supplies the remainder. The chain is built from TRBV19 and TRBJ2-3, with a weak D call TRBD2 (6 bases). V lost 3 bases and J lost 2, with 12 bases in between. The CDR3 totals 15 residues. Germline-derived CDR1 and CDR2 are LNHDA and SQIVND (reference sequence). This CDR3 reads CASSIRGTFTDTQYF. The covered CDR3 bases are TGTGCCAGTAGTATTCGAGGGACTTTCACAGATACG.

With regard to this clone: The CDR3 end is not reached by the read, which stops 3 residues before it; the germline J gene fills it in. V gene TRBV5-1 combines with J gene TRBJ2-5; 8 bases map to TRBD1. The germline CDR1 and CDR2 sequences are SGHRS and YFSETQ. This CDR3 has 15 amino acids. Trimming took 4 bases from V and 2 from J; bases not matched to a gene: 7. CDR3 bases read: TGCGCCAGCAGCGCTGGACAGGGTGGGCAAGAGACC. It translates to CASSAGQGGQET. The whole CDR3 protein is CASSAGQGGQETQYF.

A word on this clone: The read finishes 3 residues shy of the CDR3 end, and the germline J gene is used to complete it. V is TRBV7-6 and J is TRBJ1-3, with a possible D match to TRBD1 (6 bases). Trimming removed 3 bases from V and 2 bases from J, with 14 bases in between. This CDR3 has 16 residues. In germline, CDR1 is SGHVS, CDR2 FNYEAQ. CDR3 sequence: CASSFGLQGAGNTIYF. Partial CDR3 DNA: TGTGCCAGCAGCTTTGGTTTACAGGGTGCTGGAAACACC.

As to this clone: The read ends 3 residues before the CDR3 terminus; that terminus is restored from the germline J gene. The chain links TRBV20-1 to TRBJ2-7; D call uncertain. CDR1 and CDR2 from the germline V gene are DFQATT and SNEGSKA (reference sequence). With 3 bases removed from V and 5 bases from J, the gap between germline ends came to 5 bases. The CDR3 loop spans 10 amino acids. Incomplete CDR3 DNA: TGCAGTGCTAGTAGGGACGAG. It translates to CSASRDE. In full, the CDR3 is CSASRDEQYF.

About this clone itself: The read terminates 3 residues ahead of where the CDR3 ends, so the germline J gene completes it. The chain carries TRBV5-4 and TRBJ1-6; D not certain. Germline lookup yields CDR1 SGHNT and CDR2 YYREEE (reference sequence). The germline V and J ends were trimmed by 5 bases and 7 bases, with 10 bases remaining between them. The CDR3 is 13 amino acids. Incomplete CDR3 DNA: TGTGCCAGCAGACTGGTTGAGAATTCACCC. As protein: CASRLVENSP. The full-length CDR3 reads as CASRLVENSPLHF.

The CDR3 here is CASSLIWLAGRDEQFF. CDR3 DNA, as far as it was read: TGTGCCAGCAGCTTAATTTGGCTAGCCGGTCGAGATGAG. V is TRBV7-8 and J is TRBJ2-1, with D perhaps matching TRBD2 (5 bases). The CDR3 is cut off 3 residues early in the read; its end comes from the germline J gene. The CDR3 spans 16 residues. V lost 2 bases, J lost 8 bases, and 19 bases lay in between. CDR1 is SGHVS, CDR2 FQNEAQ, per germline.

Of note for this clone: The read ends 3 residues early relative to the CDR3; the germline J gene fills the gap. The chain carries TRBV29-1 and TRBJ1-2; 9 positions match TRBD1. The CDR3 loop spans 13 amino acids. V was clipped by 6 bases and J by 5 bases; unmatched bases: 7. Germline V lookup: CDR1 SQVTM, CDR2 ANQGSEA. CDR3 residues: CSVQGTGKYGYTF. The sequenced CDR3 bases are TGCAGCGTGCAAGGGACAGGGAAGTATGGC.

Note on this clone: The CDR3 end is not reached by the read, which stops 3 residues before it; the germline J gene fills it in. The V and J genes are TRBV20-1 and TRBJ1-2, with TRBD1 matching over 8 bases. Germline CDR1 reads DFQATT; CDR2 reads SNEGSKA (reference sequence). Losses at the gene ends were 3 bases for V and 0 bases for J; bases not matched to a gene: 6. The CDR3 has 15 residues. The CDR3 bases that were read are TGCAGTGCTAGGGACAGGGAGGACGCTAACTATGGC. Amino acids: CSARDREDANYG. The entire CDR3 protein reads CSARDREDANYGYTF.